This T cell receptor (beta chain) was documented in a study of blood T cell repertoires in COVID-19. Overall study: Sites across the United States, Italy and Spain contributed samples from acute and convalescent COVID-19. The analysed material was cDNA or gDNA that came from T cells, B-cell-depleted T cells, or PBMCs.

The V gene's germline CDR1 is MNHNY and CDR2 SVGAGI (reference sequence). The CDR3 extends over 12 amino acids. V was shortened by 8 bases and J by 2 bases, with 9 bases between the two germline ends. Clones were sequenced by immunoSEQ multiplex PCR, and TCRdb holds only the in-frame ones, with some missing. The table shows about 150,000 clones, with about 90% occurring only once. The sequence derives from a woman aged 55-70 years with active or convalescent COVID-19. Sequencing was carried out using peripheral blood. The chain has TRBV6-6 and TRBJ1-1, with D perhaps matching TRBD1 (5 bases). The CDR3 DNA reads TGTGCCAGCGGGGGGGATAACACTGAAGCTTTCTTT. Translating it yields CASGGDNTEAFF.